This T cell receptor beta chain was sequenced in a study of immune evolution from preneoplasia to lung adenocarcinoma. H&E slides confirmed each diagnosis, reviewed by two pathologists independently. CDR1 and CDR2 (germline): SGHRS, YFSETQ. This CDR3 spans 14 amino acids. V shed 1 base and J shed 1 base, with 6 bases lying between them. Sequencing used immunoSEQ multiplex PCR; TCRdb keeps in-frame clones, though not all of them. This sample yields about 11,000 clones, of which more than 70% are seen a single time; under 30% belongs to the top ten. Sample: FFPE normal lung tissue adjacent to the tumor. This clonotype was obtained from a person between 55 and 69 years old with lung adenocarcinoma. Some clones in this sample may be carry-over from other donors' samples. This sequence joins TRBV5-1 and TRBJ2-1; D not certain. Here the CDR3 DNA reads TGCGCCAGCAGCTTGCTACCGTCCTACAATGAGCAGTTCTTC. Its translation: CASSLLPSYNEQFF. The full variable domain, rest sourced from reference TRBV5-1 and TRBJ2-1, is KAGVTQTPRYLIKTRGQQVTLSCSPISGHRSVSWYQQTPGQGLQFLFEYFSETQRNKGNFPGRFSGRQFSNSRSEMNVSTLELGDSALYLCASSLLPSYNEQFFGPGTRLTVL.